Below are 10 T cell receptor beta chains sequenced from a single sample in a study of T-cell memory formation after mild COVID-19. TCRdb itself ran the 5' RACE reads through MiXCR, one entry per CDR3 protein. The sample has nearly 350,000 distinct CDR3 sequences; 10% to 15% are singletons. The material sequenced was PBMCs or a T cell subset sorted from them (not recorded which). The origin of the receptors is a man aged 18-30 years who had mild COVID-19 (a few samples of this study predate the infection). Cell type and time point are not known.

This clonotype was picked up many times. V is TRBV7-9 and J is TRBJ1-5, with TRBD1 matching over 7 bases. Germline V CDR1 and CDR2: SEHNR, FQNEAQ (reference sequence). This CDR3 has 17 amino acids. Unmatched junction bases numbered 9, after V lost 4 bases and J lost 0 bases. This chain's CDR3 is CASSWPGDSYSNQPQHF. The CDR3 nucleotides are TGTGCCAGCAGCTGGCCGGGGGACAGTTATAGCAATCAGCCCCAGCATTTT. The entire variable domain, with the rest obtained from reference TRBV7-9 and TRBJ1-5, is as follows: DTGVSQNPRHKITKRGQNVTFRCDPISEHNRLYWYRQTLGQGPEFLTYFQNEAQLEKSRLLSDRFSAERPKGSFSTLEIQRTEQGDSAMYLCASSWPGDSYSNQPQHFGDGTRLSIL.

The chain is built from TRBV20-1 and TRBJ2-7; 9 nucleotides align to TRBD1. The V gene's germline CDR1 is DFQATT and CDR2 SNEGSKA (reference sequence). CDR3 length equals 13 residues. Trimming took 5 bases from V and 3 from J; bases not matched to a gene: 5. CDR3 sequence reads: CSASTGGGYEQYV. As DNA, the CDR3 is TGCAGTGCTTCGACAGGGGGAGGCTACGAGCAGTACGTC.

This chain connects TRBV11-2 to TRBJ2-5, with D perhaps being TRBD1 or TRBD2 (5 bases each). V was cut by 3 bases and J by 5 bases, with 16 bases left in between. Germline V lookup: CDR1 SGHAT, CDR2 FQNNGV. This CDR3 has 15 amino acids. CDR3 in amino acids: CASSFRGSWRETQYF. DNA of the CDR3: TGTGCCAGCAGCTTTCGGGGCAGTTGGCGGGAGACCCAGTACTTC. Full variable domain (remainder filled in from reference TRBV11-2 and TRBJ2-5): EAGVAQSPRYKIIEKRQSVAFWCNPISGHATLYWYQQILGQGPKLLIQFQNNGVVDDSQLPKDRFSAERLKGVDSTLKIQPAKLEDSAVYLCASSFRGSWRETQYFGPGTRLLVL.

The genes are TRBV5-1 and TRBJ2-3; possibly TRBD1 for D (6 bases). CDR1 and CDR2 from the germline V gene are SGHRS and YFSETQ. The CDR3 runs 14 residues. Trimming shortened V by 4 bases and J by 3 bases, and 12 bases separated the two germline ends. The CDR3 DNA sequence: TGCGCCAGCAGCATAGGGACATCTACAGATACGCAGTATTTT. It translates to CASSIGTSTDTQYF.

This rearrangement joins TRBV14 to TRBJ2-1, with 7 bases lining up with TRBD1. Per the germline V gene, CDR1 is SGHDN and CDR2 is FVKESK. There are 15 residues in the CDR3. The V and J ends lost 5 bases and 6 bases, in that order; junction bases with no gene match: 10. CDR3 DNA: TGTGCCAGCAGCTCCACGCGGACAGGATCCAATGAGCAGTTCTTC. The encoded protein is CASSSTRTGSNEQFF.

This clonotype occurred many times. The rearrangement links TRBV4-3 to TRBJ2-7; TRBD2 matches 8 bases. J was trimmed by 7 bases and V by 1 base; bases with no gene match: 9. From germline, CDR1 is LGHNA and CDR2 YSLEER. The CDR3 contains 15 residues. CDR3 region: CASSQGVTGGAEQYV. CDR3 nucleotide sequence: TGCGCCAGCAGCCAAGGTGTAACCGGGGGGGCTGAGCAGTACGTC.

The chain is built from TRBV9 and TRBJ2-5; D could derive from TRBD1 or TRBD2 (5 bases each). V was clipped by 0 bases and J by 5 bases, with 14 bases between them. Germline CDR1 is SGDLS and CDR2 is YYNGEE. The CDR3 contains 15 residues. The CDR3 DNA is TGTGCCAGCAGCGTAGCTGTGAACAGGAGGGAGACCCAGTACTTC. Protein: CASSVAVNRRETQYF. The full variable domain, in which reference TRBV9 and TRBJ2-5 provide the parts outside the CDR3, is DSGVTQTPKHLITATGQRVTLRCSPRSGDLSVYWYQQSLDQGLQFLIQYYNGEERAKGNILERFSAQQFPDLHSELNLSSLELGDSALYFCASSVAVNRRETQYFGPGTRLLVL.

The chain combines TRBV19 with TRBJ2-1, with a possible D match to TRBD1 (7 bases). Germline values: CDR1 LNHDA, CDR2 SQIVND (reference sequence). Trimming shortened V by 8 bases and J by 4 bases, and 18 bases separated the two germline ends. The CDR3 totals 15 residues. Here the CDR3 reads CASERSAGGYNEQFF. CDR3 sequence (DNA): TGTGCCAGTGAGCGATCCGCAGGGGGGTACAATGAGCAGTTCTTC.

This clonotype occurred many times. This chain links TRBV7-6 with TRBJ1-6; the D is unclear. This CDR3 spans 15 amino acids. The germline CDR1 and CDR2 sequences are SGHVS and FNYEAQ. Trimming shortened V by 2 bases and J by 5 bases, and 10 bases separated the two germline ends. The CDR3 reads CASSLRFPNNSPLHF. The CDR3 DNA is TGTGCCAGCAGCTTACGTTTTCCGAATAATTCACCCCTCCACTTT.

The chain couples TRBV19 to TRBJ2-5; unclear D gene. Germline assignment: CDR1 LNHDA and CDR2 SQIVND (reference sequence). The CDR3 loop spans 14 amino acids. Trimming removed 10 bases at V and 1 base at J, with 16 bases between. The CDR3 is CATKVSHLQETQYF. The CDR3 DNA is TGTGCCACCAAAGTATCCCACCTCCAAGAGACCCAGTACTTC.